These T cell receptor beta chains were read from a single sample in a study of a mutant IDH1 vaccine in newly diagnosed glioma. Assay: immunoSEQ multiplex PCR; the TCRdb copy retains only in-frame clones and omits some. Counted here are fewer than 35,000 clones, nearly 90% occurring once; the ten biggest clones make up less than 25%. These receptors' targets are unknown. The starting material was PBMCs, obtained from a glioma patient whose treatment included an IDH1 peptide vaccine. The source of these receptors is a man in his late teens or twenties with glioma. CDR3s include the opening cysteine and the closing phenylalanine or tryptophan. The D gene is left open where the match is weak. Not every row has a clone size; where given, it reads once, few, many or a size class.

.	TRBV2	TRBJ2-5	.	TGTGCCAGCAGTCCGGGTGGCGGTTCCGAGACCCAGTACTTC	CASSPGGGSETQYF
TRBD2	TRBV5-1	TRBJ2-6	.	TGCGCCAGCAGCTTGTGGGGGAGCGGGAGGAATGCTGGGGCCAACGTCCTGACTTTC	CASSLWGSGRNAGANVLTF
.	TRBV20-1	TRBJ1-2	.	TGCAGTGCCGACTATGGCTACACCTTC	CSADYGYTF
TRBD1	TRBV5-6	TRBJ2-4	few	TGTGCCAGCAGGGGACAGGGATCAGGGGCCAAAAACATTCAGTACTTC	CASRGQGSGAKNIQYF
.	TRBV28	TRBJ1-4	.	TGTGCCAGCAGTTTCGGAGACAGAACAAATGAAAAACTGTTTTTT	CASSFGDRTNEKLFF
TRBD1	TRBV30	TRBJ2-7	.	TGTGCCGCGGACAGGGCCATCTACGAGCAGTACTTC	CAADRAIYEQYF
.	TRBV2	TRBJ2-5	.	TGTGCCAGCAGTCGCAGCCTTAGGGAGACCCAGTACTTC	CASSRSLRETQYF
.	TRBV4-3	TRBJ1-5	.	TGCGCCAGCAGCCAAGATCACCTCCGGCCGGATCAGCCCCAGCATTTT	CASSQDHLRPDQPQHF
TRBD1	TRBV6-1	TRBJ2-1	.	TGTGCCAGCAGTGTCGACAGGGAGCCCTACAATGAGCAGTTCTTC	CASSVDREPYNEQFF
.	TRBV4-3	TRBJ2-5	.	TGCGCCAGCAGCCCCGCGGGTATCCAAGAGACCCAGTACTTC	CASSPAGIQETQYF
TRBD1	TRBV4-2	TRBJ1-6	few	TGTGCCAGCAGCCCGGGACAGGGAAAATCACCCCTCCACTTT	CASSPGQGKSPLHF
.	TRBV7-6	TRBJ2-7	.	TGTGCCAGCAGCTTAGGAGGGGCCTTCCCTGGGCAGTACTTC	CASSLGGAFPGQYF
TRBD2	TRBV5-1	TRBJ2-3	.	TGCGCCAGCAGCTTGGCCTTGGCTAGCGGGAGTGCTACGCAGTATTTT	CASSLALASGSATQYF
TRBD1	TRBV2	TRBJ1-1	.	TGTGCCAGCAGTGAGAGGGACAGGGGCCCTGAAGCTTTCTTT	CASSERDRGPEAFF
.	TRBV2	TRBJ2-7	.	TGTGCCAGCAGTGATGTGACAGACTACGAGCAGTACTTC	CASSDVTDYEQYF
TRBD1	TRBV5-1	TRBJ1-1	.	TGCGCCAGCAGCTTGGTTTACCGAAACCCAGGGACAGAAGGGACTGAAGCTTTCTTT	CASSLVYRNPGTEGTEAFF
TRBD2	TRBV4-2	TRBJ2-3	medium-sized	TGTGCCAGCAGCTCGGGACTAGCGGCAGATACGCAGTATTTT	CASSSGLAADTQYF
TRBD1	TRBV30	TRBJ1-6	.	TGTGCCTGGGCAGGACAGGGCAATTCACCCCTCCACTTT	CAWAGQGNSPLHF
.	TRBV7-9	TRBJ2-5	few	TGTGCCAGCAGCCCACGGGGGCCAGAGACCCAGTACTTC	CASSPRGPETQYF
.	TRBV5-1	TRBJ1-2	.	TGCGCCAGCAGTGACCCAAGGGCGGCCTATGGCTACACCTTC	CASSDPRAAYGYTF
TRBD1	TRBV7-9	TRBJ2-7	once	TGTGCCAGCAGCAGATCCGGGACAGGGCTGTACGAGCAGTACTTC	CASSRSGTGLYEQYF
.	TRBV6-5	TRBJ1-2	.	TGTGCCAGCAGTTACGCAGGGGTCTATGGCTACACCTTC	CASSYAGVYGYTF
.	TRBV4-1	TRBJ2-2	.	TGCGCCAGCAGCCAAGGCCCTCTCGTGACAGGTAGTGCGACCGGGGAGCTGTTTTTT	CASSQGPLVTGSATGELFF
TRBD1	TRBV4-3	TRBJ1-2	.	TGCGCCAGCAGCCAAGGACAGGGTTTGGGCTACACCTTC	CASSQGQGLGYTF
.	TRBV30	TRBJ1-4	few	TGTGCCTGGAGACTCCCGGGACGGATTAATGAAAAACTGTTTTTT	CAWRLPGRINEKLFF
.	TRBV2	TRBJ2-7	.	TGTGCCTCGGGACTCAGGAGCTCCTACGAGCAGTACTTC	CASGLRSSYEQYF
TRBD1	TRBV4-2	TRBJ2-7	.	TGTGCCAGCAGCCAACAAGGAGGGACAGGGGGCTTCTACGAGCAGTACTTC	CASSQQGGTGGFYEQYF
.	TRBV5-6	TRBJ2-7	.	TGTGCCAGCAGCCCCGGGACCGCAGCGGGCGAGCAGTACTTC	CASSPGTAAGEQYF
.	TRBV6-5	TRBJ2-3	once	TGTGCCAGCAGTTACAAGCGGAGCACAGATACGCAGTATTTT	CASSYKRSTDTQYF
.	TRBV29-1	TRBJ2-5	once	TGCAGCGTTGTAGCCACCGGAGAGACCCAGTACTTC	CSVVATGETQYF
.	TRBV21-1	TRBJ1-6	.	TGTGCCCACCACCTGCTCCACTTT	CAHHLLHF
TRBD2	TRBV4-3	TRBJ2-7	few	TGCGCCAGCAGCCAAGATCTAGCGGGAGGGCGATACGAGCAGTACTTC	CASSQDLAGGRYEQYF
TRBD1	TRBV29-1	TRBJ1-4	.	TGCAGCGTGGGAGACAGGGGGTTAGGAAAACTGTTTTTT	CSVGDRGLGKLFF
.	TRBV4-2	TRBJ2-1	.	TGTGCCAGCAGCCAAGATCTTGACAGTAGCTCCTACAATGAGCAGTTCTTC	CASSQDLDSSSYNEQFF
.	TRBV2	TRBJ1-1	.	TGTGCCAGCCCCGGGTATAGGGATTTCACTGAAGCTTTCTTT	CASPGYRDFTEAFF
.	TRBV30	TRBJ2-2	.	TGTGCCTGGAGTCCCGCGGAAATGAACACCGGGGAGCTGTTTTTT	CAWSPAEMNTGELFF
TRBD1	TRBV10-3	TRBJ2-3	.	TGTGCCATCAGTGGACAGGGAAATACGCAGTATTTT	CAISGQGNTQYF
.	TRBV4-2	TRBJ2-1	.	TGTGCCAGCAGCCAAGATCGAACAGGGTCCTACAATGAGCAGTTCTTC	CASSQDRTGSYNEQFF
TRBD2	TRBV27	TRBJ2-7	.	TGTGCCAGCAGTTTCCGGGAGGCTATCTACGAGCAGTACTTC	CASSFREAIYEQYF